This record covers a single TCR beta chain. The sample belongs to a study of cytomegalovirus exposure and HLA in healthy donors. The CDR3 extends over 14 amino acids. Germline assignment: CDR1 MNHEY and CDR2 SMNVEV (reference sequence). V shed 7 bases, J shed 10 bases, and the junction held 14 bases outside the gene matches. Measured with immunoSEQ multiplex PCR; TCRdb has only the in-frame clones, and not every one. Seen here are some 110,000 clones, about 91% observed once, and the top ten hold about 1.8%. The origin of this receptor is a man younger than 35 in good health and CMV-seronegative. Specimen: PBMCs. V usage is TRBV27 and J usage is TRBJ1-2, with TRBD1 matching 8 bases. The CDR3 loop is CASTPSRTGIDYTF. The DNA for the CDR3 is TGTGCCAGCACCCCCTCCCGGACAGGGATTGACTACACCTTC.